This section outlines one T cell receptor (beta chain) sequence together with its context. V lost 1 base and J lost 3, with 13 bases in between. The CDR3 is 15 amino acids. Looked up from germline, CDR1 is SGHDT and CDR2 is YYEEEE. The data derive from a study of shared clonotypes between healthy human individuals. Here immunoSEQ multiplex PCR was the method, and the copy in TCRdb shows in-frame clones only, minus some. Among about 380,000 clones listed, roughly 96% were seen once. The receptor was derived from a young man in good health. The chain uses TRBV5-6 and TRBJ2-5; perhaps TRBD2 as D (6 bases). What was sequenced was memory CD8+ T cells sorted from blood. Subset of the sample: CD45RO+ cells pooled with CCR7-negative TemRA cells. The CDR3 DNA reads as TGTGCCAGCAGCTTGTATCTACTAGCAGAAGAGACCCAGTACTTC. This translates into CASSLYLLAEETQYF.